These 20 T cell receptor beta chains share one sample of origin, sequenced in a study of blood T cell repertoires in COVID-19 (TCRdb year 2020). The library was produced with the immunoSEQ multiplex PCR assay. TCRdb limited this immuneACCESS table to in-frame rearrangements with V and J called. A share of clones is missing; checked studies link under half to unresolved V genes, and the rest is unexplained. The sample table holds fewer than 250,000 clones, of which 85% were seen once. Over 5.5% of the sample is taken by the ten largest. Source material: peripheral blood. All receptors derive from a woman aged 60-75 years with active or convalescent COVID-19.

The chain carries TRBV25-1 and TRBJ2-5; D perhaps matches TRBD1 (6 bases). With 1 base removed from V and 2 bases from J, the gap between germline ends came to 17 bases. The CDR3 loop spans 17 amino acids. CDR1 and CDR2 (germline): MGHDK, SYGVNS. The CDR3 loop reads CASSEFGRGHYQETQYF. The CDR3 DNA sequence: TGTGCCAGCAGTGAATTCGGCAGGGGCCACTATCAAGAGACCCAGTACTTC.

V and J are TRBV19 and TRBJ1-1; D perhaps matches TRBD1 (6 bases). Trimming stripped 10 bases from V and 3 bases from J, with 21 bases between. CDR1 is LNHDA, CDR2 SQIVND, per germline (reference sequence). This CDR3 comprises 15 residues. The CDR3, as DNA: TGTGCCACCGTTCGGCAGGGGCGTGGGGACACTGAAGCTTTCTTT. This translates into CATVRQGRGDTEAFF.

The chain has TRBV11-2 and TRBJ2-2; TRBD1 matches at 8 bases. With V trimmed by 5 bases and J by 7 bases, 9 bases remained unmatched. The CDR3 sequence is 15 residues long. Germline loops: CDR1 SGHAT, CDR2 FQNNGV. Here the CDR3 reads CASSPTGQAGGELFF. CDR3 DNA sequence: TGTGCCAGCAGCCCCACGGGACAGGCCGGCGGGGAGCTGTTTTTT.

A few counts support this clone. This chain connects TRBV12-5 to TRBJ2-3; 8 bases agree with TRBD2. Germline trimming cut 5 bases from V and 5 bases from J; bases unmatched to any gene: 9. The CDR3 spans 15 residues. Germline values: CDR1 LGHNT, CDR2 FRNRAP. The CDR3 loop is CASGPQGAGVDTQYF. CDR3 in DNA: TGTGCTAGTGGTCCCCAAGGAGCGGGAGTAGATACGCAGTATTTT.

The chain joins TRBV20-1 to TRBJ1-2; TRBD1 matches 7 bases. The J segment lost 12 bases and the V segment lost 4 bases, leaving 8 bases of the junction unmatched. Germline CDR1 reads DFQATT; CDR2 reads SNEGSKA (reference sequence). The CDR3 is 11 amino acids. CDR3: CSATIDRANTF. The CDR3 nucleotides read TGCAGTGCTACTATTGACAGGGCGAACACCTTC.

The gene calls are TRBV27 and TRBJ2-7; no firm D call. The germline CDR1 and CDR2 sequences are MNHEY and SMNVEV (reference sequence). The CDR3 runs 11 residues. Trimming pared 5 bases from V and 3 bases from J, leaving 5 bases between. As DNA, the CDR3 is TGTGCCAGCAGTACCGGCTACGAGCAGTACTTC. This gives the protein CASSTGYEQYF.

The CDR3 here is CASSARDRAANYGYTF. The CDR3 DNA reads as TGTGCCAGCAGCGCGAGGGACAGGGCGGCTAACTATGGCTACACCTTC. The V gene is TRBV5-4, the J gene TRBJ1-2; 9 positions agree with TRBD1. The J segment lost 0 bases and the V segment lost 4 bases, leaving 7 bases of the junction unmatched. Germline V gene sequence: CDR1 SGHNT, CDR2 YYREEE (reference sequence). The CDR3 has 16 amino acids.

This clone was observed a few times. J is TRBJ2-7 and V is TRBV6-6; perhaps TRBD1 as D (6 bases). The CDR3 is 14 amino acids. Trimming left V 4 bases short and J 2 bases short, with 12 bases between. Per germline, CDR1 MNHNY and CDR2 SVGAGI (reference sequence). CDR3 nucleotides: TGTGCCAGCAGTTTCAGCAACAGGGCCTACGAGCAGTACGTC. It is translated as CASSFSNRAYEQYV.

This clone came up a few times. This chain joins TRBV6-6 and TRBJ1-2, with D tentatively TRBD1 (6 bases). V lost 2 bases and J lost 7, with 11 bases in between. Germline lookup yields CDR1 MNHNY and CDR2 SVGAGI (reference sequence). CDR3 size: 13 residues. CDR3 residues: CASSYGGRSGYTF. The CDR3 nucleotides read TGTGCCAGCAGTTACGGGGGCAGAAGTGGCTACACCTTC.

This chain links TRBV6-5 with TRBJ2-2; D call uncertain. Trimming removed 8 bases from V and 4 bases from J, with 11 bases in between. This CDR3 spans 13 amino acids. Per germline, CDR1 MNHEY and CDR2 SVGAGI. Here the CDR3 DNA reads TGTGCCAGCTTGTCGGTTGTCACCGGGGAGCTGTTTTTT. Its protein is CASLSVVTGELFF.

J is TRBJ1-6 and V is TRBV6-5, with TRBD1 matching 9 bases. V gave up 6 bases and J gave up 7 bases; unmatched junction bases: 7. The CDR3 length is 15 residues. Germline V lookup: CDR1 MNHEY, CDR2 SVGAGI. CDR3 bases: TGTGCCAGCAGAACCACCGGGACAGGGAATTCACCCCTCCACTTT. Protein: CASRTTGTGNSPLHF.

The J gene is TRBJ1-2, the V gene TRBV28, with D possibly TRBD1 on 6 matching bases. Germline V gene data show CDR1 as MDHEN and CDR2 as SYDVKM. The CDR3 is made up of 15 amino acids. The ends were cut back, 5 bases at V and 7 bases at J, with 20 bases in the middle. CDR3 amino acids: CASSPDDRKLIGYTF. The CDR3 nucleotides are TGTGCCAGCAGTCCAGACGACAGGAAGCTTATTGGCTACACCTTC.

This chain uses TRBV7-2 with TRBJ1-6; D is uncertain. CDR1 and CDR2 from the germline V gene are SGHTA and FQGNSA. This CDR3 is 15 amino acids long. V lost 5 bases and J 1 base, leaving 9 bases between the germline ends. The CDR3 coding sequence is TGTGCCAGCAGCCCTCGGGTATCCTATAATTCACCCCTCCACTTT. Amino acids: CASSPRVSYNSPLHF.

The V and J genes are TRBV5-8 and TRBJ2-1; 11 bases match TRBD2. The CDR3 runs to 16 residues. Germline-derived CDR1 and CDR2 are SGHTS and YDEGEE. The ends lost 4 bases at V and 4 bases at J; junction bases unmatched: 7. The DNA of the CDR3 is TGTGCCAGCAGCAGTCCCGGGACTAGCGGATACAATGAGCAGTTCTTC. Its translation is CASSSPGTSGYNEQFF.

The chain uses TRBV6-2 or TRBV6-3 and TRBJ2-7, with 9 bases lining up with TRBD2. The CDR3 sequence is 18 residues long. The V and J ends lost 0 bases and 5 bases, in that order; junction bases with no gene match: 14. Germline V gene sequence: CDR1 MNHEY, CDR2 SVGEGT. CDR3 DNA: TGTGCCAGCAGTTACTCGAGGCGCAATTCGGGACTAGCCCACGAGCAGTACTTC. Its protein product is CASSYSRRNSGLAHEQYF.

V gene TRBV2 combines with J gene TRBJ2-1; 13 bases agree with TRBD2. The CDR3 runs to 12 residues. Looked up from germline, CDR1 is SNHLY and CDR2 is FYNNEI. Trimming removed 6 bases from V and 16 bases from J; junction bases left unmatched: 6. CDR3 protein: CASRGLAGVCFF. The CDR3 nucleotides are TGTGCCAGCAGAGGACTAGCGGGAGTATGCTTCTTC.

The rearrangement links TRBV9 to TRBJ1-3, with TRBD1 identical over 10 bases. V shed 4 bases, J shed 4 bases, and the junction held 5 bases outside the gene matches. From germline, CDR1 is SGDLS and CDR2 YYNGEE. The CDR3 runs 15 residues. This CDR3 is CASSSGTGDGNTIYF. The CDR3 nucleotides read TGTGCCAGCAGCTCCGGGACAGGGGACGGAAACACCATATATTTT.

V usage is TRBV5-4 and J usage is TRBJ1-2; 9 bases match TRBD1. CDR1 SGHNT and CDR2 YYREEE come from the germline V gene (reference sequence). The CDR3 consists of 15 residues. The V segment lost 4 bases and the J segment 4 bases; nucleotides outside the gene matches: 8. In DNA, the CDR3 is TGTGCCAGCAGCCCCCGGACAGGGGACGCCTATGGCTACACCTTC. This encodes CASSPRTGDAYGYTF.

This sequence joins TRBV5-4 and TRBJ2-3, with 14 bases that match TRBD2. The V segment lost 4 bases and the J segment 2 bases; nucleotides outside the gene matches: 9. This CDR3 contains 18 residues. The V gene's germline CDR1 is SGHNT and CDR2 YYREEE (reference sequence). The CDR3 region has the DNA TGTGCCAGCAGCCCCGGACTAGCGGGGGGAACTTACACAGATACGCAGTATTTT. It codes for CASSPGLAGGTYTDTQYF.

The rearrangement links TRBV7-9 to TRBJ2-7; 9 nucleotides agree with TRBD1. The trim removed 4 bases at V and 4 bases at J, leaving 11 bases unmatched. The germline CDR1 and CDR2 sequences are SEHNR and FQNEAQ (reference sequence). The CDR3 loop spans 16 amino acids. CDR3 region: CASSYLGDRALYEQYF. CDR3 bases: TGTGCCAGCAGCTATTTAGGGGACAGGGCCCTTTACGAGCAGTACTTC.